These 32 T cell receptor beta chains were sequenced from one sample in a study of blood T cell repertoires in COVID-19. Here immunoSEQ multiplex PCR was the method, and the copy in TCRdb shows in-frame clones only, minus some. The repertoire holds some 300,000 clones, with approximately 89% as singletons. The material sequenced was peripheral blood. The receptors here all came from a woman under 40 who had recovered from COVID-19.

The chain is built from TRBV7-2 and TRBJ1-3; no clear D gene. CDR1 SGHTA and CDR2 FQGNSA come from the germline V gene. Trimming took 7 bases from V and 1 from J, leaving 11 bases between them. This CDR3 contains 14 residues. Written as DNA, the CDR3 is TGTGCCAGCAAAGAGGGTGCGTCTGGAAACACCATATATTTT. It codes for CASKEGASGNTIYF.

The rearrangement joins TRBV9 to TRBJ2-1; perhaps TRBD2 as D (6 bases). Per germline, CDR1 SGDLS and CDR2 YYNGEE. Trimming pared 0 bases from V and 0 bases from J, leaving 25 bases between. This CDR3 contains 21 residues. DNA of the CDR3: TGTGCCAGCAGCGTAGTTGTCGGGGGACCCACTACCCAACCCTCCTACAATGAGCAGTTCTTC. Encoded protein: CASSVVVGGPTTQPSYNEQFF.

This sequence joins TRBV5-1 and TRBJ2-1; a weak D match, TRBD2 (6 bases). The ends were cut back, 0 bases at V and 2 bases at J, with 15 bases in the middle. The CDR3 is made up of 17 amino acids. CDR1 SGHRS and CDR2 YFSETQ come from the germline V gene. The CDR3 DNA reads as TGCGCCAGCAGCTTGGCCCGGGCGGGGAGTACCTACAATGAGCAGTTCTTC. It codes for CASSLARAGSTYNEQFF.

In this sample, this clone turned up once. The gene calls are TRBV10-3 and TRBJ1-5; D is ambiguous. The CDR3 extends over 13 amino acids. In germline, CDR1 is ENHRY, CDR2 SYGVKD. Trimming took off 8 bases at V and 1 base at J, with 9 bases between the two ends. This CDR3 reads CAIRVDSNQPQHF. The CDR3, as DNA: TGTGCCATCCGGGTTGACAGCAATCAGCCCCAGCATTTT.

The chain is built from TRBV28 and TRBJ1-1; D is undetermined. The CDR3 covers 14 residues. The germline V and J ends were trimmed by 3 bases and 4 bases, with 12 bases remaining between them. From germline, CDR1 is MDHEN and CDR2 SYDVKM. The CDR3 bases are TGTGCCAGCAGTTTGATAGAAAGAGGCACTGAAGCTTTCTTT. This codes for CASSLIERGTEAFF.

This clone was found once. This chain joins TRBV7-9 and TRBJ1-1; 9 bases line up with TRBD1. The CDR3 contains 19 residues. V gave up 0 bases and J gave up 1 base; unmatched junction bases: 12. Germline assignment: CDR1 SEHNR and CDR2 FQNEAQ (reference sequence). The CDR3 DNA reads TGTGCCAGCAGCTTAGCATACTGGACAGGGGCATCGAAGAACACTGAAGCTTTCTTT. Amino acid sequence: CASSLAYWTGASKNTEAFF.

This rearrangement joins TRBV19 to TRBJ1-1; D is unclear. Trimming removed 6 bases at V and 5 bases at J, with 19 bases between. The CDR3 contains 15 residues. From germline, CDR1 is LNHDA and CDR2 SQIVND (reference sequence). For the CDR3, the DNA is TGTGCCAGTAGCCCGGGGAGGGCCCTGTGGACTGAAGCTTTCTTT. This codes for CASSPGRALWTEAFF. Together with reference TRBV19 and TRBJ1-1, the CDR3 gives the full variable domain: DGGITQSPKYLFRKEGQNVTLSCEQNLNHDAMYWYRQDPGQGLRLIYYSQIVNDFQKGDIAEGYSVSREKKESFPLTVTSAQKNPTAFYLCASSPGRALWTEAFFGQGTRLTVV.

The genes are TRBV11-3 and TRBJ2-5, with TRBD1 identical over 7 bases. Trimming at V came to 3 bases and at J to 4 bases, leaving 5 bases not matched to a gene. The CDR3 loop spans 14 amino acids. Germline CDR1 is SGHNT and CDR2 is YENEEA. In DNA, the CDR3 is TGTGCCAGCAGCTTGGGACGACAGGGAGAGACCCAGTACTTC. This encodes CASSLGRQGETQYF.

J is TRBJ2-3 and V is TRBV10-3; 7 bases are shared with TRBD1. The CDR3 covers 13 residues. Trimming removed 5 bases from V and 5 bases from J; junction bases left unmatched: 4. The V gene's germline CDR1 is ENHRY and CDR2 SYGVKD. CDR3 bases: TGTGCCATCAGTAGGGGACAGCTAGATACGCAGTATTTT. Translated, it gives CAISRGQLDTQYF.

As to this clone: Other DNA sequences in this specimen translate into the identical CDR3. This chain links TRBV2 with TRBJ2-5; possible D gene TRBD1, 5 bases. This CDR3 has 13 residues. V lost 2 bases, J lost 1 base, and 5 bases lay in between. CDR1 and CDR2 (germline): SNHLY, FYNNEI. CDR3 loop: CASSEQGQETQYF. CDR3 coding DNA: TGTGCCAGCAGTGAACAGGGCCAAGAGACCCAGTACTTC.

The rearrangement joins TRBV27 to TRBJ1-2; TRBD1 might be the D (6 bases). The CDR3 contains 13 residues. CDR1 and CDR2 from the germline V gene are MNHEY and SMNVEV (reference sequence). Trimming took 6 bases from V and 6 from J, leaving 14 bases between them. This CDR3 reads CASSRREGDGYTF. In DNA form, the CDR3 reads TGTGCCAGCAGCCGACGGGAGGGGGATGGCTACACCTTC.

This chain uses TRBV9 with TRBJ1-6; 12 nucleotides match TRBD1. This CDR3 is 16 amino acids long. Germline V CDR1 and CDR2: SGDLS, YYNGEE. J was trimmed by 8 bases and V by 0 bases; bases with no gene match: 3. The CDR3 sequence: CASSVAGQGAYSPLHF. CDR3 nucleotides: TGTGCCAGCAGCGTAGCGGGACAGGGGGCATATTCACCCCTCCACTTT.

This chain connects TRBV10-2 to TRBJ2-7; TRBD2 might be the D (6 bases). Trimming removed 4 bases from V and 4 bases from J, with 17 bases in between. The germline V gene encodes CDR1 WSHSY and CDR2 SAAADI. The CDR3 length is 15 residues. The CDR3 nucleotides read TGCGCCAGCAGTGGGAGGGACGACGGGTTTTACGAGCAGTACTTC. Its protein product is CASSGRDDGFYEQYF.

This chain links TRBV29-1 with TRBJ2-2, with 8 bases lining up with TRBD2. The V gene end was trimmed by 4 bases and the J gene end by 6 bases; junction bases not matched to a gene: 7. Germline CDR1 is SQVTM and CDR2 is ANQGSEA. This CDR3 region has 14 residues. The CDR3 protein is CSVGSSGEAGELFF. The DNA for the CDR3 is TGCAGCGTTGGGAGTAGCGGGGAGGCCGGGGAGCTGTTTTTT.

This clone was observed a few times. The chain carries TRBV4-1 and TRBJ2-7, with 9 bases that match TRBD2. With 2 bases clipped from V and 5 bases from J, the junction kept 7 bases outside the gene matches. Per the germline V gene, CDR1 is MGHRA and CDR2 is YSYEKL. The CDR3 has 15 amino acids. CDR3 nucleotide sequence: TGCGCCAGCAGCCAACCGACTAGCGGTGATCACGAGCAGTACTTC. This codes for CASSQPTSGDHEQYF.

The V and J genes are TRBV5-1 and TRBJ1-4, with D possibly being TRBD1 (5 bases). Trimming stripped 0 bases from V and 8 bases from J, with 17 bases between. CDR1 SGHRS and CDR2 YFSETQ come from the germline V gene. This CDR3 contains 16 residues. The CDR3 spells CASSLGGLTDGEKLFF. CDR3 sequence (DNA): TGCGCCAGCAGCTTGGGGGGACTCACGGATGGGGAAAAACTGTTTTTT.

The chain combines TRBV2 with TRBJ2-5; tentatively, D is TRBD2 (6 bases). The CDR3 sequence is 13 residues long. V lost 2 bases and J lost 7, with 11 bases in between. Germline values: CDR1 SNHLY, CDR2 FYNNEI. The CDR3 is CASSERGGGTQYF. In DNA, the CDR3 is TGTGCCAGCAGTGAAAGGGGAGGAGGGACCCAGTACTTC.

The rearrangement joins TRBV3-1 (or the pseudogene TRBV3-2) to TRBJ2-7; TRBD2 is a possible D gene (6 bases). V was trimmed by 2 bases and J by 6 bases, leaving 11 bases between them. The CDR3 is made up of 13 amino acids. CDR1 LGHDT and CDR2 YNNKEL come from the germline V gene (reference sequence). CDR3 region: CASSQNLGGEQYF. For the CDR3, the DNA is TGTGCCAGCAGCCAAAACCTGGGGGGCGAGCAGTACTTC.

This clone appeared once. This chain links TRBV5-1 with TRBJ2-3; 11 bases align to TRBD2. Germline lookup yields CDR1 SGHRS and CDR2 YFSETQ. The CDR3 covers 16 residues. V trimming: 2 bases; J trimming: 0 bases; junction bases outside the gene matches: 2. CDR3 bases: TGCGCCAGCAGCTTACTAGCGGGGGATAGCACAGATACGCAGTATTTT. Its translation is CASSLLAGDSTDTQYF.

The CDR3 spells CASSEDRDTDTQYF. In nucleotides, the CDR3 is TGTGCCAGCAGTGAAGACAGAGACACAGATACGCAGTATTTT. The chain employs TRBV2 and TRBJ2-3; D is unresolved. With 1 base removed from V and 2 bases from J, the gap between germline ends came to 7 bases. Germline CDR1 SNHLY, CDR2 FYNNEI. This CDR3 contains 14 residues. The full variable domain, rest sourced from reference TRBV2 and TRBJ2-3, is EPEVTQTPSHQVTQMGQEVILRCVPISNHLYFYWYRQILGQKVEFLVSFYNNEISEKSEIFDDQFSVERPDGSNFTLKIRSTKLEDSAMYFCASSEDRDTDTQYFGPGTRLTVL.

The rearrangement joins TRBV5-5 to TRBJ2-2; a possible D gene is TRBD2 (5 bases). V shed 2 bases and J shed 7 bases, with 18 bases lying between them. This CDR3 is built from 16 residues. Germline-derived CDR1 and CDR2 are SGHKS and YYEKEE (reference sequence). In DNA, the CDR3 is TGTGCCAGCAGCTTTGGTCCCCAGGCGGGTGGCGGGGAGCTGTTTTTT. Translation gives CASSFGPQAGGGELFF.

This clone was seen just once. The chain joins TRBV7-8 to TRBJ1-6; tentative D call: TRBD1 (5 bases). The V end lost 7 bases, the J end lost 3 bases, and 19 bases lay between the germline ends. The CDR3 runs 17 residues. The germline V gene encodes CDR1 SGHVS and CDR2 FQNEAQ. CDR3 residues: CASTPGGVLNYNSPLHF. The CDR3 nucleotides read TGTGCCAGCACTCCGGGGGGAGTACTAAACTATAATTCACCCCTCCACTTT.

V usage is TRBV9 and J usage is TRBJ2-5, with 10 bases identical to TRBD2. The germline CDR1 and CDR2 sequences are SGDLS and YYNGEE. Trimming at V came to 0 bases and at J to 2 bases, leaving 7 bases not matched to a gene. The CDR3 totals 17 residues. This CDR3 is CASSVEPSGGIQETQYF. The CDR3 region has the DNA TGTGCCAGCAGCGTAGAACCTAGCGGGGGAATACAAGAGACCCAGTACTTC.

The rearrangement links TRBV5-5 to TRBJ2-2, with TRBD1 matching over 8 bases. The V gene's germline CDR1 is SGHKS and CDR2 YYEKEE (reference sequence). Trimming took 6 bases from V and 7 from J; bases not matched to a gene: 11. The CDR3 covers 15 residues. The CDR3 reads CASIPTGVLVGELFF. DNA for the CDR3: TGTGCCAGCATCCCGACAGGGGTTCTGGTCGGGGAGCTGTTTTTT.

This clone was seen a few times. V and J are TRBV30 and TRBJ1-2; 8 bases fit TRBD1. This CDR3 is 12 amino acids long. CDR1 is GTSNPN and CDR2 is SVGIG in the germline V gene (reference sequence). V dropped 3 bases and J dropped 7; count of bases not matched to a gene: 4. In DNA form, the CDR3 reads TGTGCCTGGAGCCAGGGGGCGGCTGGCTACACCTTC. It yields the protein CAWSQGAAGYTF.

The gene calls are TRBV7-9 and TRBJ1-5; D may be TRBD1 (5 bases). CDR1 is SEHNR and CDR2 is FQNEAQ in the germline V gene (reference sequence). V was shortened by 5 bases and J by 2 bases, with 10 bases between the two germline ends. CDR3 size: 14 residues. CDR3 residues: CASSAPGGNQPQHF. The CDR3 DNA is TGTGCCAGCAGCGCTCCGGGGGGCAATCAGCCCCAGCATTTT. Variable domain in full (rest from reference TRBV7-9 and TRBJ1-5): DTGVSQNPRHKITKRGQNVTFRCDPISEHNRLYWYRQTLGQGPEFLTYFQNEAQLEKSRLLSDRFSAERPKGSFSTLEIQRTEQGDSAMYLCASSAPGGNQPQHFGDGTRLSIL.

The CDR3 loop reads CASSSVGAGLNTEAFF. CDR3 DNA: TGTGCCAGCAGTTCGGTTGGGGCAGGACTGAACACTGAAGCTTTCTTT. The chain employs TRBV28 and TRBJ1-1, with a possible D match to TRBD1 (5 bases). This CDR3 contains 16 residues. Trimming took 4 bases from V and 0 from J, leaving 15 bases between them. Germline CDR1 MDHEN, CDR2 SYDVKM.

The gene calls are TRBV10-3 and TRBJ1-2, with D possibly being TRBD1 (6 bases). Germline-derived CDR1 and CDR2 are ENHRY and SYGVKD. The CDR3 spans 13 residues. Trimming stripped 8 bases from V and 2 bases from J, with 12 bases between. The CDR3 nucleotides are TGTGCCATCCCTAACAGGGTGAACTATGGCTACACCTTC. The encoded protein is CAIPNRVNYGYTF.

The chain combines TRBV27 with TRBJ2-5; 8 nucleotides line up with TRBD2. The CDR3 runs 14 residues. V was pared by 3 bases and J by 4 bases, with 4 bases of the junction left unmatched. Per germline, CDR1 MNHEY and CDR2 SMNVEV (reference sequence). CDR3 region: CASSFSGGVETQYF. The CDR3 nucleotides are TGTGCCAGCAGTTTTTCCGGGGGGGTAGAGACCCAGTACTTC.

In this sample, this clone turned up once. V and J are TRBV5-6 and TRBJ2-7; the D gene is possibly TRBD1 (6 bases). This CDR3 contains 15 residues. The V gene's germline CDR1 is SGHDT and CDR2 YYEEEE. V gave up 4 bases and J gave up 4 bases, with 18 bases separating them. The CDR3 sequence: CASSARGQFFYEQYF. CDR3 in DNA: TGTGCCAGCAGCGCCCGAGGACAGTTCTTTTACGAGCAGTACTTC.

This clone was picked up a small number of times. The chain recombines TRBV19 with TRBJ1-4; D is unclear. The CDR3 runs 14 residues. Germline V lookup: CDR1 LNHDA, CDR2 SQIVND (reference sequence). The germline V and J ends were trimmed by 6 bases and 7 bases, with 15 bases remaining between them. CDR3 nucleotide sequence: TGTGCCAGTAGCTCTGGGGAGGCCGGTGAAAAACTGTTTTTT. Translating it yields CASSSGEAGEKLFF.

This sequence joins TRBV7-2 and TRBJ1-5; 11 nucleotides agree with TRBD1. Germline V gene data show CDR1 as SGHTA and CDR2 as FQGNSA. Trimming at V came to 3 bases and at J to 7 bases, leaving 2 bases not matched to a gene. The CDR3 is 14 residues long. CDR3 amino acids: CASSLDRGRQPQHF. CDR3 bases: TGTGCCAGCAGCTTGGACAGGGGGCGGCAGCCCCAGCATTTT.